Given below is one T cell receptor (beta chain) in context. Antigen: not known. These data are taken from a study of T cell responses to AZD1222 COVID-19 vaccine. Study-level results: Only after the peak T cell response were repertoires sampled. Clonal diversity may have been underestimated, and the donors were mostly white British, with more females than males.

Libraries were prepared by immunoSEQ multiplex PCR; TCRdb keeps only in-frame clonotypes and omits some of them. The table lists around 140,000 clones, 85% to 90% of them singletons. J was trimmed by 0 bases and V by 3 bases; bases with no gene match: 15. The CDR3 runs to 20 residues. Germline V gene sequence: CDR1 KGHSH, CDR2 LQKENI. V and J are TRBV18 and TRBJ1-3, with 9 bases lining up with TRBD1. The sequence derives from an adult in good health. Sequences were derived from peripheral blood, sampled on day 0 of AZD1222 vaccination. The CDR3 DNA sequence: TGTGCCAGCTCACCTCGGGCCGGGACAGGGAGTAGTAGCTCTGGAAACACCATATATTTT. It encodes CASSPRAGTGSSSSGNTIYF.